This TCR beta chain derives from a study of T cells in Graves' hyperthyroidism and ophthalmopathy. Of note for this clonotype: A junction end diverges from the germline sequence, so it may reflect a read error.

This CDR3 spans 13 amino acids. Germline V gives CDR1 SEHNR, CDR2 FQNEAQ (reference sequence). TCR beta CDR3 regions were amplified from RNA. Using the HTBI primer set, a first-round RT-PCR was run on the TCR CDR3. MiXCR, run by TCRdb on the multiplex PCR reads, gives a single entry per CDR3 protein. The data hold some 370,000 distinct CDR3 sequences, with roughly 17% observed a single time. The sequencing input was blood. The receptor's source is a woman in her twenties or thirties with Graves' hyperthyroidism that later progressed to Graves' ophthalmopathy. The chain carries TRBV7-9 and TRBJ1-5; D uncertain. CDR3 coding DNA: TGTGCCAGCAGCCCCGAAGCTAATCAGCACCAGCATTTT. Translating it yields CASSPEANQHQHF.